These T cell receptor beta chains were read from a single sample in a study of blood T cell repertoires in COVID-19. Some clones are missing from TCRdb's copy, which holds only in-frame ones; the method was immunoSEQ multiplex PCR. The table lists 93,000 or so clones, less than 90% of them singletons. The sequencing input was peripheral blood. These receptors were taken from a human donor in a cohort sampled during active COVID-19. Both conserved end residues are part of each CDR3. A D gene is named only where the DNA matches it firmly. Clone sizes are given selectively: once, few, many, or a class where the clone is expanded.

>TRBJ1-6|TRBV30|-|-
TGTGCCTGGTCTATGGGGCTCGTTAGCTCCTATAATTCACCCCTCCACTTT
CAWSMGLVSSYNSPLHF
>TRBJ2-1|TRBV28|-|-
TGTGCCAGCAGTTTACACGGGGGGCGCAGCAATGAGCAGTTCTTC
CASSLHGGRSNEQFF
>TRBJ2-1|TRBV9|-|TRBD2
TGTGCCAGCAGCCCCGGACCGGGACTAGCGGGAGGGGGGCAGTTCTTC
CASSPGPGLAGGGQFF
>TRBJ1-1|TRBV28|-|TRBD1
TGTGCCAGCAGTCCACCACTGACAGGGGTCTTGAACACTGAAGCTTTCTTT
CASSPPLTGVLNTEAFF
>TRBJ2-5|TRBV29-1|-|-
TGCAGCGTCCTTCCGACAGTGGAGACCCAGTACTTC
CSVLPTVETQYF
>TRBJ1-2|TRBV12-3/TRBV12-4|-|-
TGTGCCAGCAGTATATTACAGGTCTACACCTTC
CASSILQVYTF
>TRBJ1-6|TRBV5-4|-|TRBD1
TGTGCCAGCAGCTTGTCACAGGGGGGCTCACCCCTCCACTTT
CASSLSQGGSPLHF
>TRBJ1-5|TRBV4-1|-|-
TGCGCCAGCAGCCAAGATCCTCGGTCACCGCCCCAGCATTTT
CASSQDPRSPPQHF
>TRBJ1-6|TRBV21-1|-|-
TGTGCCAGCAGATTAAAGGGGGACAGGTCGAGCTCCTATAATTCACCCCTCCACTTT
CASRLKGDRSSSYNSPLHF
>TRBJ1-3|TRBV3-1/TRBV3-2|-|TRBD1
TGTGCCAGCAGCGCAGGGACAGGGGCCAGCACTGGAAACACCATATATTTT
CASSAGTGASTGNTIYF
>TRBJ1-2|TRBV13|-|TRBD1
TGTGCCAGCAGCTCAGGGGGCGCCGGCTATGGCTACACCTTC
CASSSGGAGYGYTF
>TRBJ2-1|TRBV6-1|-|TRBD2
TGTGCCAGCAGTGAATGGGGCGGGGGGGCGAACAATGAGCAGTTCTTC
CASSEWGGGANNEQFF
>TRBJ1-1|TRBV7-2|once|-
TGTGCCAGCAGCTTAGCGGGGCTGGGAGGCACTGAAGCTTTCTTT
CASSLAGLGGTEAFF
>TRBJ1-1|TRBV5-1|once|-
TGCGCCAGCAGCCCCGACAGGCCAAACACTGAAGCTTTCTTT
CASSPDRPNTEAFF
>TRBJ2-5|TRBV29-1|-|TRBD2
TGCAGCGTTGATTCGCTAGCGGGAGGTGAGACCCAGTACTTC
CSVDSLAGGETQYF
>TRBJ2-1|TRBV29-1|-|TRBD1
TGCAGCGTCGTGACAGGGGTACCCTACAATGAGCAGTTCTTC
CSVVTGVPYNEQFF
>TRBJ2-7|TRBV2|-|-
TGTGCCAGCAGTGATCGGTTATCCTACGAGCAGTACTTC
CASSDRLSYEQYF
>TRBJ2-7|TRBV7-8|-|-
TGTGCCAGCAGCCCACTATTAGCGAACTCCTACGAGCAGTACTTC
CASSPLLANSYEQYF
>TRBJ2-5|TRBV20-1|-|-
TGCAGTAATCAACATCAAGAGACCCAGTACTTC
CSNQHQETQYF
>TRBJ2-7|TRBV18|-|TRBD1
TGTGCCAGCTCGCTGACAGGGGACGAGCAGTACTTC
CASSLTGDEQYF
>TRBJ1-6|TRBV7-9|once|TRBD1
TGTGCCAGCAGCTCAACAGGGGGTGCCTATAATTCACCCCTCCACTTT
CASSSTGGAYNSPLHF
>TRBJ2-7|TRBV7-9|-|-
TGTGCCAGCAGCTTTACCGGGACAACCTACGAGCAGTACTTC
CASSFTGTTYEQYF
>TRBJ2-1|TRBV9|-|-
TGTGCCAGCAGCGTAGGGGGCGAGTCCTACAATGAGCAGTTCTTC
CASSVGGESYNEQFF
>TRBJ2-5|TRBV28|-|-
TGTGCCAGCAGTCCCCAACGGGTGGAGACCCAGTACTTC
CASSPQRVETQYF
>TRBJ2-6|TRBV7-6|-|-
TGTGCCAGCAGCTTAAGTGGGGCGGCGGTCTCTGGGGCCAACGTCCTGACTTTC
CASSLSGAAVSGANVLTF
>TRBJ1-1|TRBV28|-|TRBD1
TGTGCCAGCAGGACAGGGGTTCAAGCTTTCTTT
CASRTGVQAFF
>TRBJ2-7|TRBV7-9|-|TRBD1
TGTGCCAGCAGCTTGGGACAGGGGGCTATCTACGAGCAGTACTTC
CASSLGQGAIYEQYF
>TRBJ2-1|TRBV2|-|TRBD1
TGTGCCAGCAGTGAAAGGCGGGACAGGGGCCGGGAGCAGTTCTTC
CASSERRDRGREQFF
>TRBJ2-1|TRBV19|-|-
TGTGCCAGTAGTTGGCAGGGCAATGAGCAGTTCTTC
CASSWQGNEQFF
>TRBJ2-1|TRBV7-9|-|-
TGTGCCAGCAGCCCGGGGAGCGGGCCAACCTACAATGAGCAGTTCTTC
CASSPGSGPTYNEQFF
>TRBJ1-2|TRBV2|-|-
TGTGCCAGCAGCGAGCGCGACTATGGCTACACCTTC
CASSERDYGYTF
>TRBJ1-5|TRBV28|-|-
TGTGCCAGCAGCCCAGGGGGCAATCAGCCCCAGCATTTT
CASSPGGNQPQHF
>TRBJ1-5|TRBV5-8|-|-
TGTGCCAGCAGCTTCAGGGATCAGCCCCAGCATTTT
CASSFRDQPQHF
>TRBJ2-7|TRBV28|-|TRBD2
TGTGCCAGCAGTTTACTAGCGGGGGTCTACGAGCAGTACTTC
CASSLLAGVYEQYF
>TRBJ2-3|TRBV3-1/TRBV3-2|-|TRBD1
TGTGCCAGCAGCCGGGGACAGGTGAGCACAGATACGCAGTATTTT
CASSRGQVSTDTQYF
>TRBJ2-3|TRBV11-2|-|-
TGTGCCAGCAGCTTAGGTAATACGCAGTATTTT
CASSLGNTQYF
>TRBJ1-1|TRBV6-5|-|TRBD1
TGTGCCAGCAGTCGAAGGGACAGAAACACTGAAGCTTTCTTT
CASSRRDRNTEAFF
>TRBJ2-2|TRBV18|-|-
TGTGCCAGCTCACCAAGGACACTGAACACCGGGGAGCTGTTTTTT
CASSPRTLNTGELFF
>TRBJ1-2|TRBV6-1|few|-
TGTGCCAGCAGTGACGGGGGCTATGGCTACACCTTC
CASSDGGYGYTF
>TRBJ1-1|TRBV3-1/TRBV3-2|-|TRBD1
TGTGCCAGCAGCCAACGGACAGGGGGCCACACTGAAGCTTTCTTT
CASSQRTGGHTEAFF
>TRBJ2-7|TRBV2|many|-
TGTGCCAGCAGTGAAGAGGGGGACTACCGCTCCTACGAGCAGTACTTC
CASSEEGDYRSYEQYF
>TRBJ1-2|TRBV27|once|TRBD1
TGTGCCAGCAGTACGATAAACAGGGGCGAGGGGGGCTACACCTTC
CASSTINRGEGGYTF
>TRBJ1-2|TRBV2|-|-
TGTGCCAGCAGTGAAGGGAGCAGGGAGGTCTATGGCTACACCTTC
CASSEGSREVYGYTF
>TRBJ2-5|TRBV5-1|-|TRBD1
TGCGCCAGCAGCTTTGGGACAGCTCTAGGGGAGACCCAGTACTTC
CASSFGTALGETQYF
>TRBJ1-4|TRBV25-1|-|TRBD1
TGTGCCAGCAGTGACGCCCCGGGAGGGACAGCGGATAATGAAAAACTGTTTTTT
CASSDAPGGTADNEKLFF
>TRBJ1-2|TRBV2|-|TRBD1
TGTGCCAGCAAGAGCGGGCCAGGGGGTGGCTACACCTTC
CASKSGPGGGYTF
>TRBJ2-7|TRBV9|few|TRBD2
TGTGCCAGCAGCCTCGGGACTAGCGGCCGCTCCTACGAGCAGTACTTC
CASSLGTSGRSYEQYF
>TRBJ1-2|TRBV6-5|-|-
TGTGCCAGAACACAGGGAGGGAACTATGGCTACACCTTC
CARTQGGNYGYTF
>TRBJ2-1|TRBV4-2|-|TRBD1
TGTGCCAGCAGCCAAGGAGACAGGGGGCGGCGGTACAATGAGCAGTTCTTC
CASSQGDRGRRYNEQFF
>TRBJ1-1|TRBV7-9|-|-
TGTGCCAGCAGCTGGGGGGTGGGTGAAGCTTTCTTT
CASSWGVGEAFF
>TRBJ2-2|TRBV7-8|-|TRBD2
TGTGCCAGCAGCGAGAGGGCTAGCGGGGGAGTCACCGGGGAGCTGTTTTTT
CASSERASGGVTGELFF
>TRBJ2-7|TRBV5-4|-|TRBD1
TGTGCCAGCAGCGTCGACAGGGCTCGGTACGAGCAGTACTTC
CASSVDRARYEQYF
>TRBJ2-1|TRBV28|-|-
TGTGCCAGCAGTTACCCAGTAAGTCTGGACAATGAGCAGTTCTTC
CASSYPVSLDNEQFF
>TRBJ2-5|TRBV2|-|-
TGTGCCAGCGCCGGGTCGGGGAGGGAGACCCAGTACTTC
CASAGSGRETQYF
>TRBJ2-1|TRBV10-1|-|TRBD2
TGCGCCAGCAGTGATGTTCGGACTAGAAACAATGAGCAGTTCTTC
CASSDVRTRNNEQFF
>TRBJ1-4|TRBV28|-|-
TGTGCCAGCAGTCCCTCGTACACTGGAGGCCTGTGGGGAAAACTGTTTTTT
CASSPSYTGGLWGKLFF
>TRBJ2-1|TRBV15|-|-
TGTGCCACCAGCGATCCCTTGGGCAGGGGTTCCTACAATGAGCAGTTCTTC
CATSDPLGRGSYNEQFF
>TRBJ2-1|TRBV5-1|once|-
TGCGCCAGCAGCTCCCCGCGCGGGGGCCCGGCGGATGAGCAGTTCTTC
CASSSPRGGPADEQFF
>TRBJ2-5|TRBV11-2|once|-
TGTGCCAGCAGCTTAGATATGGAGACCCAGTACTTC
CASSLDMETQYF